This T cell receptor beta chain was identified during a study of T cell changes during pregnancy in multiple sclerosis. Trimming cost V 8 bases and J 5 bases; bases outside gene matches: 8. Germline CDR1 MNHNS, CDR2 SASEGT. The CDR3 extends over 14 amino acids. This clone was observed once. The data were produced by immunoSEQ multiplex PCR, yet TCRdb's version contains in-frame clones alone and is incomplete. The sample includes tens of thousands of clones, roughly 88% of them seen just once. The source is a female donor with multiple sclerosis, enrolled in a pregnancy study. This sample comprised CD4+ T cells from peripheral blood mononuclear cells, obtained in the second trimester of pregnancy. J is TRBJ2-5 and V is TRBV6-1, with TRBD1 matching 10 bases. The CDR3 DNA follows: TGTGCCAGCTCTCAGACAGGGGGCTGGGAGACCCAGTACTTC. It codes for CASSQTGGWETQYF.